Presented here are 29 T cell receptor beta chains from one specimen sequenced in a study of T cell repertoires and leukemia-associated antigens. Each CDR3 protein is one row after TCRdb ran MiXCR on the 5' RACE reads. Seen here are approximately 12,000 distinct CDR3 sequences, about two fifths observed once, and the top ten hold roughly 30%. Their cognate antigens are unknown. The specimen was CD3+ T cells sorted from blood and cultured. These receptors originate from a female donor in good health.

The gene calls are TRBV6-2 or TRBV6-3 and TRBJ2-7; no firm D call. The CDR3 extends over 13 amino acids. Germline CDR1 is MNHEY and CDR2 is SVGEGT. V lost 2 bases to trimming and J lost 6 bases, with 11 bases between them. CDR3 coding DNA: TGTGCCAGCAGTTACGCCCTGATGGGCGAGCAGTACTTC. This codes for CASSYALMGEQYF.

Regarding this clonotype: A much larger clone is a single base away; this may be a read error. The chain carries TRBV2 and TRBJ1-2; possible D gene TRBD1, 5 bases. This CDR3 spans 15 amino acids. Trimming took 6 bases from V and 2 from J, leaving 16 bases between them. CDR1 is SNHLY and CDR2 is FYNNEI in the germline V gene. The DNA of the CDR3 is TGTGCCAGCAGCCGGGGGGAGTATATAAACTATGGCTACACCTTC. Its translation is CASSRGEYINYGYTF. The variable domain in full, with the rest retrieved from reference TRBV2 and TRBJ1-2, is EPEVTQTPSHQVTQMGQEVILRCVPISNHLYFYWYRQILGQKVEFLVSFYNNEISEKSEIFDDQFSVERPDGSNFTLKIRSTKLEDSAMYFCASSRGEYINYGYTFGSGTRLTVV.

This clonotype has a count of ten or more. The chain recombines TRBV6-5 with TRBJ1-5; maybe TRBD1 (6 bases). Trimming left V 2 bases short and J 4 bases short, with 9 bases between. The CDR3 contains 14 residues. Germline CDR1 and CDR2: MNHEY and SVGAGI. The CDR3 reads CASSYGGLNQPQHF. CDR3 nucleotide sequence: TGTGCCAGCAGTTACGGGGGGCTTAATCAGCCCCAGCATTTT.

By sample fraction, this clonotype is medium-sized. CDR3 coding DNA: TGTGCCAGCAGCCTGGGACTAGCGGGGACGAACACCGGGGAGCTGTTTTTT. This gives the protein CASSLGLAGTNTGELFF. The chain combines TRBV5-4 with TRBJ2-2; 13 bases map to TRBD2. After removal of 4 bases from V and 0 bases from J, the junction contained 3 bases not matched to a gene. Germline V gives CDR1 SGHNT, CDR2 YYREEE (reference sequence). The CDR3 is 17 amino acids.

V gene TRBV11-2 combines with J gene TRBJ1-1; 8 nucleotides line up with TRBD1. Unmatched junction bases numbered 11, after V lost 4 bases and J lost 7 bases. The length of the CDR3 is 15 residues. Germline assignment: CDR1 SGHAT and CDR2 FQNNGV. The chain's CDR3 is CASSSSGTGPFEAFF. As DNA, the CDR3 is TGTGCCAGCAGCTCCTCCGGGACAGGCCCGTTTGAAGCTTTCTTT.

The DNA for the CDR3 is TGTGCCAGCAGCACCAAACAGGGGGCGAGATCTAATGAGCAGTTCTTC. This codes for CASSTKQGARSNEQFF. The rearrangement links TRBV12-3 or TRBV12-4 to TRBJ2-1, with TRBD1 identical over 9 bases. The J segment lost 7 bases and the V segment lost 6 bases, leaving 13 bases of the junction unmatched. This CDR3 has 16 residues.

V usage is TRBV11-1 and J usage is TRBJ2-1; either TRBD1 or TRBD2 may fit D (5 bases each). V was trimmed by 6 bases and J by 9 bases, leaving 15 bases between them. The germline V gene encodes CDR1 SGHAT and CDR2 FQDESV (reference sequence). The CDR3 runs 13 residues. For the CDR3, the DNA is TGTGCCAGCAGTTTTCGAGGGGTTACTGAGCAGTTCTTC. This gives the protein CASSFRGVTEQFF.

V gene TRBV7-9 combines with J gene TRBJ2-1; 9 nucleotides align to TRBD2. There are 15 residues in the CDR3. V was pared by 1 base and J by 5 bases, with 3 bases of the junction left unmatched. The germline V gene encodes CDR1 SEHNR and CDR2 FQNEAQ (reference sequence). The CDR3 sequence: CASSLGLAENNEQFF. CDR3 DNA: TGTGCCAGCAGCTTAGGACTAGCGGAAAACAATGAGCAGTTCTTC.

The rearrangement joins TRBV7-2 to TRBJ2-5; possible D gene TRBD2, 5 bases. Germline V lookup: CDR1 SGHTA, CDR2 FQGNSA. This CDR3 spans 15 amino acids. V was cut by 3 bases and J by 5 bases, with 16 bases left in between. DNA of the CDR3: TGTGCCAGCAGCTTGTCGGGGAGCGGAATTGAGACCCAGTACTTC. Its protein product is CASSLSGSGIETQYF.

This chain links TRBV21-1 with TRBJ2-7; no DNA check was done on the table's D call, TRBD2. TRBV21-1 is described as a pseudogene. The CDR3 totals 16 residues. The CDR3 DNA is TGTGCCAGCAGCAAAGTTCCTAGCGCCCTCCCCTACGAGCAGTACTTC. It is translated as CASSKVPSALPYEQYF.

The CDR3 DNA is TGTGCCAGCAGTCTTCTAGCGGCAGGACTGAGATATAGCACAGATACGCAGTATTTT. This codes for CASSLLAAGLRYSTDTQYF. This sequence joins TRBV27 and TRBJ2-3; TRBD2 agrees at 7 bases. This CDR3 has 19 amino acids. V trimming: 5 bases; J trimming: 0 bases; junction bases outside the gene matches: 17. Germline assignment: CDR1 MNHEY and CDR2 SMNVEV (reference sequence).

In this sample, this clonotype is medium-sized. The CDR3 spells CASSQEFGTAYEGYTF. CDR3 nucleotide sequence: TGCGCCAGCAGCCAAGAGTTCGGGACAGCTTATGAGGGCTACACCTTC. The V gene is TRBV4-3, the J gene TRBJ1-2; TRBD1 matches at 7 bases. From germline, CDR1 is LGHNA and CDR2 YSLEER. The CDR3 runs to 16 residues. V dropped 0 bases and J dropped 8; count of bases not matched to a gene: 12.

The V gene is TRBV7-8, the J gene TRBJ1-4; D gene ambiguous. CDR3 length: 15 residues. Trimming pared 5 bases from V and 0 bases from J, leaving 10 bases between. The germline V gene encodes CDR1 SGHVS and CDR2 FQNEAQ. The CDR3 sequence is CASSLEPSTNEKLFF. For the CDR3, the DNA is TGTGCCAGCAGCCTGGAGCCTTCAACTAATGAAAAACTGTTTTTT. Full variable domain (missing parts from reference TRBV7-8 and TRBJ1-4): GAGVSQSPRYKVAKRGQDVALRCDPISGHVSLFWYQQALGQGPEFLTYFQNEAQLDKSGLPSDRFFAERPEGSVSTLKIQRTQQEDSAVYLCASSLEPSTNEKLFFGSGTQLSVL.

The chain combines TRBV9 with TRBJ2-7; a weak D match, TRBD1 (6 bases). The germline V gene has CDR1 SGDLS and CDR2 YYNGEE. This CDR3 comprises 14 residues. The V end was cut by 4 bases, the J end by 7 bases, with 18 bases between. The CDR3 nucleotides read TGTGCCAGCAGCTCCCGGGACATAGAAGGGGAGCAGTACTTC. It specifies CASSSRDIEGEQYF.

The chain carries TRBV7-9 and TRBJ1-1; possibly TRBD1 for D (5 bases). Trimming took off 5 bases at V and 1 base at J, with 11 bases between the two ends. The CDR3 extends over 14 amino acids. CDR1 and CDR2 (germline): SEHNR, FQNEAQ (reference sequence). CDR3 nucleotide sequence: TGTGCCAGCAGCCAAAAGACAGAGAACACTGAAGCTTTCTTT. Amino acid sequence: CASSQKTENTEAFF.

This clonotype was seen more than once but under ten times. The CDR3 region has the DNA TGCAGTGCCCCGACCGCCGATAGCAATCAGCCCCAGCATTTT. Translated, it gives CSAPTADSNQPQHF. The V gene is TRBV20-1, the J gene TRBJ1-5; no clear D. Germline-derived CDR1 and CDR2 are DFQATT and SNEGSKA (reference sequence). The CDR3 is 14 amino acids. The V and J ends lost 6 bases and 0 bases respectively, with 12 bases between them.

CDR3 in DNA: TGTGCCATCAGCCGGGACAGGGTGGGCGGCTACACCTTC. Translated, it gives CAISRDRVGGYTF. The rearrangement links TRBV10-3 to TRBJ1-2; 9 positions match TRBD1. The CDR3 runs 13 residues. CDR1 is ENHRY and CDR2 is SYGVKD in the germline V gene. V gave up 6 bases and J gave up 8 bases; unmatched junction bases: 7.

In its sample, this clonotype was seen once. The chain has TRBV2 and TRBJ2-3, with D possibly matching TRBD1 (6 bases). This CDR3 spans 18 amino acids. Germline CDR1 and CDR2: SNHLY and FYNNEI. Trimming left V 8 bases short and J 5 bases short, with 29 bases between. CDR3 nucleotides: TGTGCCAGCTGTAACATTGTGGGGGCCCCCTTTTTTAGAGATACGCAGTATTTT. This codes for CASCNIVGAPFFRDTQYF.

The sample holds many counts of this clonotype. The chain joins TRBV6-1 to TRBJ2-7; a weak D match, TRBD2 (5 bases). The V end lost 6 bases, the J end lost 2 bases, and 11 bases lay between the germline ends. CDR3 length: 13 residues. The germline gives CDR1 MNHNS, CDR2 SASEGT. The CDR3 sequence is CASSRIGTYEQYF. CDR3 nucleotide sequence: TGTGCCAGCAGCCGTATCGGGACCTACGAGCAGTACTTC.

The rearrangement joins TRBV20-1 to TRBJ2-1; 7 bases match TRBD2. This CDR3 is 18 amino acids long. The germline V gene encodes CDR1 DFQATT and CDR2 SNEGSKA (reference sequence). V was pared by 0 bases and J by 2 bases, with 13 bases of the junction left unmatched. The CDR3 here is CSARDRAGAVGTYNEQFF. CDR3 DNA sequence: TGCAGTGCTAGAGATCGGGCGGGAGCAGTCGGGACCTACAATGAGCAGTTCTTC.

This clonotype has just a few counts. The genes are TRBV20-1 and TRBJ2-1; D is unclear. Germline V lookup: CDR1 DFQATT, CDR2 SNEGSKA (reference sequence). The V end lost 5 bases, the J end lost 2 bases, and 16 bases lay between the germline ends. The CDR3 sequence is 15 residues long. The CDR3 here is CSAPEARAPYNEQFF. Here the CDR3 DNA reads TGCAGTGCTCCGGAAGCGAGAGCTCCCTACAATGAGCAGTTCTTC.

This clonotype was observed a few times. A much larger clone is a single base away; this may be a read error. V usage is TRBV7-3 and J usage is TRBJ2-5, with 9 nucleotides matching TRBD2. V shed 2 bases, J shed 7 bases, and the junction held 8 bases outside the gene matches. The CDR3 runs to 15 residues. Germline loops: CDR1 SGHTA, CDR2 FQGTGA. The CDR3 DNA follows: TGTGCCAGCAGCTTAGGCGGGAGGGGAGGAGGGACCCAGTACTTC. This sequence encodes CASSLGGRGGGTQYF.

This clonotype was picked up a small number of times. The chain joins TRBV20-1 to TRBJ2-5; 14 nucleotides align to TRBD2. The CDR3 loop spans 14 amino acids. Unmatched junction bases numbered 9, after V lost 6 bases and J lost 9 bases. From germline, CDR1 is DFQATT and CDR2 SNEGSKA (reference sequence). The CDR3, as DNA: TGCAGTGCCCTGGGACTAGCGGGAGATAAGGCCCAGTACTTC. Translating it yields CSALGLAGDKAQYF.

This clonotype turned up a few times. The chain carries TRBV9 and TRBJ2-1; D is perhaps TRBD1 or TRBD2 (5 bases each). Trimming cost V 1 base and J 6 bases, with 20 bases left between them. Germline CDR1 is SGDLS and CDR2 is YYNGEE. The CDR3 is made up of 17 amino acids. The CDR3 here is CASSVRGVPPIGNEQFF. CDR3 nucleotides: TGTGCCAGCAGCGTAAGGGGAGTACCCCCGATTGGCAATGAGCAGTTCTTC. Looking up the rest from reference TRBV9 and TRBJ2-1 gives the full variable domain: DSGVTQTPKHLITATGQRVTLRCSPRSGDLSVYWYQQSLDQGLQFLIQYYNGEERAKGNILERFSAQQFPDLHSELNLSSLELGDSALYFCASSVRGVPPIGNEQFFGPGTRLTVL.

The genes are TRBV7-9 and TRBJ2-3; 7 bases fit TRBD1. This CDR3 spans 15 amino acids. Trimming removed 1 base from V and 0 bases from J; junction bases left unmatched: 1. Looked up from germline, CDR1 is SEHNR and CDR2 is FQNEAQ (reference sequence). The DNA of the CDR3 is TGTGCCAGCAGCTTAGGACAGGGAAGCACAGATACGCAGTATTTT. Encoded protein: CASSLGQGSTDTQYF.

This rearrangement joins TRBV2 to TRBJ2-7; maybe TRBD1 (6 bases). V was pared by 3 bases and J by 0 bases, with 9 bases between. Germline CDR1 SNHLY, CDR2 FYNNEI. The CDR3 consists of 14 residues. CDR3 nucleotides: TGTGCCAGCAGTGATGGACAGAGCTCCTACGAGCAGTACTTC. Encoded protein: CASSDGQSSYEQYF.

Worth noting for this clonotype: A much larger clone sits a single nucleotide away, making a read error possible. V gene TRBV19 combines with J gene TRBJ2-1; D not certain. This CDR3 is built from 14 residues. V gave up 4 bases and J gave up 0 bases, with 7 bases separating them. Per the germline V gene, CDR1 is LNHDA and CDR2 is SQIVND (reference sequence). CDR3 DNA sequence: TGTGCCAGTAGTAAGTGGTACTCCTACAATGAGCAGTTCTTC. Translated: CASSKWYSYNEQFF.

For this clonotype: Because the CDR3's place on the DNA is in doubt, the DNA is left out and the CDR3 is given as listed by TCRdb. The J gene is TRBJ2-4, the V gene TRBV21-1; the table's D call, TRBD1, has no DNA check behind it. TRBV21-1 constitutes a pseudogene. From its first to its last residue, the CDR3 has 16 amino acids. The CDR3: CASSKERWGPGNIQYF.

This clonotype occurred a few times. The chain uses TRBV4-1 and TRBJ1-2; D remains ambiguous. Germline CDR1 is MGHRA and CDR2 is YSYEKL. The V end lost 6 bases, the J end lost 4 bases, and 15 bases lay between the germline ends. This CDR3 contains 14 residues. CDR3 nucleotide sequence: TGCGCCAGCAGTCCTCCAACCAGGAGCTATGGCTACACCTTC. Translation gives CASSPPTRSYGYTF.